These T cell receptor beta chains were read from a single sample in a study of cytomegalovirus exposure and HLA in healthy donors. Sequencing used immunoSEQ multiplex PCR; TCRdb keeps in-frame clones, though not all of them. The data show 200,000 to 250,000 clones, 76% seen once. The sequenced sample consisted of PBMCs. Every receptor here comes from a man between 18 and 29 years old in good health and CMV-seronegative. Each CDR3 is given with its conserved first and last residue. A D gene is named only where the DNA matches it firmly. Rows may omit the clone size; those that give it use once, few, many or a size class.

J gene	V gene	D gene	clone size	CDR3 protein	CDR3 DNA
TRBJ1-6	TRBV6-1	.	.	CASSESDGVRVSPLHF	TGTGCCAGCAGTGAAAGTGACGGTGTCCGGGTATCACCCCTCCACTTT
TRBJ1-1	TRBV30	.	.	CAWSARGGGDDTEAFF	TGTGCCTGGAGTGCCCGGGGCGGGGGGGACGATACTGAAGCTTTCTTT
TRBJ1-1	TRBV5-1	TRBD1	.	CASSLGEQGDTEAFF	TGCGCCAGCAGCTTGGGAGAACAGGGGGACACTGAAGCTTTCTTT
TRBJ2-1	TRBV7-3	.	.	CASSPLGLVREQFF	TGTGCCAGCAGCCCCCTAGGTCTGGTTCGTGAGCAGTTCTTC
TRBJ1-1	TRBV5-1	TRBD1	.	CASSWTGANTEAFF	TGCGCCAGCAGCTGGACAGGGGCGAACACTGAAGCTTTCTTT
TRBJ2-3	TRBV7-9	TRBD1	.	CASSWTGEGDTQYF	TGTGCCAGCTCCTGGACAGGGGAGGGGGATACGCAGTATTTT
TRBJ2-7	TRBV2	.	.	CASSRNTYEQYF	TGTGCCAGCTCCAGGAATACCTACGAGCAGTACTTC
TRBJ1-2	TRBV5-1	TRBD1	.	CASSKGDRTYGYTF	TGCGCCAGCAGCAAGGGGGACAGGACGTATGGCTACACCTTC
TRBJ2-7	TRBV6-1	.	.	CASSVWQGYEQYF	TGTGCCAGCAGTGTGTGGCAGGGCTACGAGCAGTACTTC
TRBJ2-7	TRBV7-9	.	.	CASTLGERVHEQYF	TGTGCCAGCACCCTGGGGGAGCGGGTCCACGAGCAGTACTTC
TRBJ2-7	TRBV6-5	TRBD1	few	CASTTGTSYEQYF	TGTGCCAGCACGACAGGGACCAGTTACGAGCAGTACTTC
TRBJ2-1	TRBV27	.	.	CASSGVSATGSYNEQFF	TGTGCCAGCAGTGGGGTTAGCGCTACTGGGTCCTACAATGAGCAGTTCTTC
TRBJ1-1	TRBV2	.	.	CASSFTGQNTEAFF	TGTGCCAGCAGTTTCACGGGACAGAACACTGAAGCTTTCTTT
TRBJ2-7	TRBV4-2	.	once	CASSQDLGRTYEQYF	TGTGCCAGCAGCCAAGATCTGGGGCGGACCTACGAGCAGTACTTC
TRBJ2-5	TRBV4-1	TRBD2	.	CASSRSGTSGQETQYF	TGCGCCAGCAGCCGCAGCGGGACTAGCGGGCAAGAGACCCAGTACTTC
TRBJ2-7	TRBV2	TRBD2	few	CASTGTTQSYEQYF	TGTGCCAGCACTGGGACTACCCAATCCTACGAGCAGTACTTC
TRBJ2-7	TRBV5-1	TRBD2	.	CASSLMLAGGLAYEQYF	TGCGCCAGCAGCTTGATGCTAGCGGGAGGCCTCGCCTACGAGCAGTACTTC
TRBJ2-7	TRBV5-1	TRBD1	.	CASSQPGRGPYSYEQYF	TGCGCCAGCAGCCAACCGGGCAGGGGGCCTTACTCCTACGAGCAGTACTTC
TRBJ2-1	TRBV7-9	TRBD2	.	CASSLSIGLGYNEQFF	TGTGCCAGCAGCTTATCTATCGGACTAGGATACAATGAGCAGTTCTTC
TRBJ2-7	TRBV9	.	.	CASSVDTGHEQYF	TGTGCCAGCAGCGTAGACACAGGGCACGAGCAGTACTTC
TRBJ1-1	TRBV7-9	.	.	CASSLLQPNTEAFF	TGTGCCAGCAGCTTACTACAGCCGAACACTGAAGCTTTCTTT
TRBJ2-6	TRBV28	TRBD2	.	CASSSIGRAGRAASGANVLTF	TGTGCCAGCAGTTCTATAGGGAGGGCAGGGCGGGCTGCCTCTGGGGCCAACGTCCTGACTTTC
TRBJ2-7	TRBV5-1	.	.	CASSPNEDEQYF	TGCGCCAGCAGCCCCAACGAGGACGAGCAGTACTTC
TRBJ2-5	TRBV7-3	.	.	CASSSKPRQVQETQYF	TGTGCCAGCAGCTCTAAACCTCGACAGGTCCAAGAGACCCAGTACTTC
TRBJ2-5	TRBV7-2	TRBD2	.	CASSRLTSGSQYF	TGTGCCAGCAGCCGACTGACTAGCGGGAGCCAGTACTTC
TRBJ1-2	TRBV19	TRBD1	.	CASRGLDYGYTF	TGTGCCAGCAGGGGGCTTGACTATGGCTACACCTTC
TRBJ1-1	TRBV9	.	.	CASSVEHAGEQAFF	TGTGCCAGCAGCGTAGAACATGCGGGGGAACAAGCTTTCTTT
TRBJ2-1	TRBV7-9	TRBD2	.	CASSETSGSYSYNEQFF	TGTGCCAGCAGCGAGACTAGCGGGAGCTACTCCTACAATGAGCAGTTCTTC
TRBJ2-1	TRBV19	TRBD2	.	CASRDGASGSYDEQFF	TGTGCCAGTAGGGATGGGGCTAGCGGGAGTTATGATGAGCAGTTCTTC
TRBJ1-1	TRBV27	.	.	CASSLFGGLGTEAFF	TGTGCCAGCAGTTTATTCGGGGGGCTGGGGACTGAAGCTTTCTTT
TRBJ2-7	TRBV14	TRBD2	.	CASSQWGLAAYEQYF	TGTGCCAGCAGCCAATGGGGACTAGCGGCCTACGAGCAGTACTTC
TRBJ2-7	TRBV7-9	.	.	CASSPPGSYEQYF	TGTGCCAGCAGCCCACCCGGCTCCTACGAGCAGTACTTC
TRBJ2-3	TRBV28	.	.	CASSHPLLGGRGADTQYF	TGTGCCAGCAGTCATCCCCTCTTGGGGGGGAGGGGGGCAGATACGCAGTATTTT
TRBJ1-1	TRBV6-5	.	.	CASTLSSGNTEAFF	TGTGCCAGCACCCTGAGCTCAGGGAACACTGAAGCTTTCTTT